The count of the clone carrying this TCR beta chain is one. Using immunoSEQ multiplex PCR, the repertoire was profiled, and TCRdb retains in-frame clones only, with some absent. The profile shows about 120,000 clones, approximately 85% of them singletons. This sample is drawn from a study of T cell responses to AZD1222 COVID-19 vaccine. Looked up from germline, CDR1 is KGHSH and CDR2 is LQKENI. With 5 bases clipped from V and 10 bases from J, the junction kept 5 bases outside the gene matches. The CDR3 loop spans 12 amino acids. The source of this sequence is an adult in good health. Sequenced here: peripheral blood, sampled on day 0 of MenACWY control vaccination. The chain recombines TRBV18 with TRBJ2-1; 7 nucleotides agree with TRBD2. This CDR3 reads CASSSGASEQFF. In DNA form, the CDR3 reads TGTGCCAGCTCAAGCGGGGCGAGCGAGCAGTTCTTC.